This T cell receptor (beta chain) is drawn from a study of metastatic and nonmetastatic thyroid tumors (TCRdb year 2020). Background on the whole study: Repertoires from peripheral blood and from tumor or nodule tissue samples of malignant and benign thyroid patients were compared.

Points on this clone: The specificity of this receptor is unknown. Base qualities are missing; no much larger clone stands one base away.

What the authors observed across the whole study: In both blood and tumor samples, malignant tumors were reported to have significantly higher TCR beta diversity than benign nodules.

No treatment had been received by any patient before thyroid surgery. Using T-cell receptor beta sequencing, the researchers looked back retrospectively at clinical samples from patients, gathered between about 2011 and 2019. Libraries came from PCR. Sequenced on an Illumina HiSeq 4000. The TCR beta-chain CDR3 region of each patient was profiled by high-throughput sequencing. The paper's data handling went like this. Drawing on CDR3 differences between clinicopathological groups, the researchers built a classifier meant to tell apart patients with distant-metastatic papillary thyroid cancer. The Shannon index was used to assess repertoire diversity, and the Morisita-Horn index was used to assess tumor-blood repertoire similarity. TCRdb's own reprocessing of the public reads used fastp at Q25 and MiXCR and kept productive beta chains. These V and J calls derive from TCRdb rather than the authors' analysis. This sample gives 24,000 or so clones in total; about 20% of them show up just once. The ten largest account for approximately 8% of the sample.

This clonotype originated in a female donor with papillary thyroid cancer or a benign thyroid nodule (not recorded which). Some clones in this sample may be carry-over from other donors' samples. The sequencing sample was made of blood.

The base sequence is TGCGCCAGCAGCCGGGACGGGAATCAGCCACTGCATTTT. It encodes CASSRDGNQPLHF. The chain links TRBV10-2 with TRBJ1-5; a weak D assignment points to TRBD1 (5 bases agree). Trimming removed 6 bases from V and 15 bases from J, leaving 21 bases between the germline ends. The CDR3 has 13 amino acids, counting the end cysteine and phenylalanine. Only CDR3 DNA is held: 39 bases, read in frame from base 1. For CDR1 and CDR2, the germline V gene lists WSHSY and SAAADI.